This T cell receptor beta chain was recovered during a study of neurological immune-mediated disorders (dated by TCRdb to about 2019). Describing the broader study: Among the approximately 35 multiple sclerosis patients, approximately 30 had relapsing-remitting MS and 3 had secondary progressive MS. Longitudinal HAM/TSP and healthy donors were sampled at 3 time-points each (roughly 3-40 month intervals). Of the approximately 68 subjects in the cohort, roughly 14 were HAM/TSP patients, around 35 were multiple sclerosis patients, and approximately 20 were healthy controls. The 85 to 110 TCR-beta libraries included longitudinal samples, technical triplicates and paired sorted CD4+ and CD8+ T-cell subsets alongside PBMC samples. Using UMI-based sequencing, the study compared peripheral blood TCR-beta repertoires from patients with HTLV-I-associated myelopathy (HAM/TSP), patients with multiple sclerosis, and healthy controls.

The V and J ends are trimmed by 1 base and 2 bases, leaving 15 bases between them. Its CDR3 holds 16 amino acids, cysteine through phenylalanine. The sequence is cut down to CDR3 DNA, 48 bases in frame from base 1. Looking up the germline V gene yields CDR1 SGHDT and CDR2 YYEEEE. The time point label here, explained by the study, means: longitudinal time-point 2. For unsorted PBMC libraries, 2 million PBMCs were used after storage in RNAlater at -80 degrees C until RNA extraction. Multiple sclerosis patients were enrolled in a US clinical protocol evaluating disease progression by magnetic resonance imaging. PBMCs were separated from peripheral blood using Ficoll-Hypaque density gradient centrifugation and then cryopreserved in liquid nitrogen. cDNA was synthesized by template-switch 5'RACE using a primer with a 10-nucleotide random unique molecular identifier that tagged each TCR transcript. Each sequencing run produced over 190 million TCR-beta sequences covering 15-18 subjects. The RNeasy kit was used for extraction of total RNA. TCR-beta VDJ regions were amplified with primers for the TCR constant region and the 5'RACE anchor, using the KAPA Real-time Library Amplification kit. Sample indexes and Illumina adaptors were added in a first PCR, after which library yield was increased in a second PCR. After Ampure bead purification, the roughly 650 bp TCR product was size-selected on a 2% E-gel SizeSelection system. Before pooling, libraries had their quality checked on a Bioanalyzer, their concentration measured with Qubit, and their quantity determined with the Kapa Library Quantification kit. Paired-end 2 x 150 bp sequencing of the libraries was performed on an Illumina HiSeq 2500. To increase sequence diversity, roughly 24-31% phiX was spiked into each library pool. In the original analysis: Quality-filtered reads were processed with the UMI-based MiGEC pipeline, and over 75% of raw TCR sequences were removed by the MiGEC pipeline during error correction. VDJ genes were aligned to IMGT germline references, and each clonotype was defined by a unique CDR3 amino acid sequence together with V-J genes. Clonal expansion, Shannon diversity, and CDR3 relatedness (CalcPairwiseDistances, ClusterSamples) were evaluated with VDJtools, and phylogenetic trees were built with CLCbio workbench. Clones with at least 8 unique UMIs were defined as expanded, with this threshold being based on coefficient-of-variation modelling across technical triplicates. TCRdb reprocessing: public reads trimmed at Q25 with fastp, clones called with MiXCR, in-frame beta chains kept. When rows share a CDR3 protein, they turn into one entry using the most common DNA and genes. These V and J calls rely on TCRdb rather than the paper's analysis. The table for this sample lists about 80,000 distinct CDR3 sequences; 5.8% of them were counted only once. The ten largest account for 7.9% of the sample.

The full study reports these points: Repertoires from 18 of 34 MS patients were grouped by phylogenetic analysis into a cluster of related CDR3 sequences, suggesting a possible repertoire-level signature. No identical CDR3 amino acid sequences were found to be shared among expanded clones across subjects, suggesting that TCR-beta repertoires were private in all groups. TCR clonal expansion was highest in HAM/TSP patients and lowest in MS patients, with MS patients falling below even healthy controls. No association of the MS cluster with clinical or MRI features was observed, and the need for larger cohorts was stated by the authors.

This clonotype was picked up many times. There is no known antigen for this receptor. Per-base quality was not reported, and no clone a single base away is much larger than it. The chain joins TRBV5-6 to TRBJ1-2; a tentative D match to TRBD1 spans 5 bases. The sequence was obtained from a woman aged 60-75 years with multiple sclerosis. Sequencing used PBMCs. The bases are TGTGCCAGCAGCTTGTCTCAGGGTAGGGCGAACTATGGCTACACCTTC. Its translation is CASSLSQGRANYGYTF. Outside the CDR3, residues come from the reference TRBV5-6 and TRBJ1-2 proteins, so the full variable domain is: DAGVTQSPTHLIKTRGQQVTLRCSPKSGHDTVSWYQQALGQGPQFIFQYYEEEERQRGNFPDRFSGHQFPNYSSELNVNALLLGDSALYLCASSLSQGRANYGYTFGSGTRLTVV.